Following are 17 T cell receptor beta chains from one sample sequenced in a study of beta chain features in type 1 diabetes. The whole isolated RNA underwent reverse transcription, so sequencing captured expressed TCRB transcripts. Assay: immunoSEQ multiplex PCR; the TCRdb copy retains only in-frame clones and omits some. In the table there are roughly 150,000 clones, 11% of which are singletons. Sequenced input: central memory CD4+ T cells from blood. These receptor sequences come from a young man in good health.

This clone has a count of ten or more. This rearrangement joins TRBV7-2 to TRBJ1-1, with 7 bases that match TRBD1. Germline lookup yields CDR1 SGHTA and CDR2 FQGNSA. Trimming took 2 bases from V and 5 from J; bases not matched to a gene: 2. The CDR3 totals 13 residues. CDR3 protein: CASSLRQGTEAFF. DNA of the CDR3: TGTGCCAGCAGCTTAAGACAGGGAACTGAAGCTTTCTTT.

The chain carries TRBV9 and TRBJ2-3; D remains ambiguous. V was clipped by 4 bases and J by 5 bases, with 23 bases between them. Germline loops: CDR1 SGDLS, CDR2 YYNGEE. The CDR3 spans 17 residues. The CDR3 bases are TGTGCCAGCAGCCAAGATGGGTGGCCCAGATTAAAAGATACGCAGTATTTT. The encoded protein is CASSQDGWPRLKDTQYF. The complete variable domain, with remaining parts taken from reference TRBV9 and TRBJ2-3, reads DSGVTQTPKHLITATGQRVTLRCSPRSGDLSVYWYQQSLDQGLQFLIQYYNGEERAKGNILERFSAQQFPDLHSELNLSSLELGDSALYFCASSQDGWPRLKDTQYFGPGTRLTVL.

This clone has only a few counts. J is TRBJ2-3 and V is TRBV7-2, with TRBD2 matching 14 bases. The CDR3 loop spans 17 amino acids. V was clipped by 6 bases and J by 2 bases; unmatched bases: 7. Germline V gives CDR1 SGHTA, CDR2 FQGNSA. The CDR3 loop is CASRRGLAGGVTDTQYF. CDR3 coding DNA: TGTGCCAGCAGACGAGGACTAGCGGGAGGAGTCACAGATACGCAGTATTTT.

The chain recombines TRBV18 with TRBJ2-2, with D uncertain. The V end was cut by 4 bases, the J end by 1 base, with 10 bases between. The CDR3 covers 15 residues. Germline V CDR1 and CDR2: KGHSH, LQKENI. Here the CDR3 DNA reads TGTGCCAGCTCACGCCAGATACAGAACACCGGGGAGCTGTTTTTT. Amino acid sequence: CASSRQIQNTGELFF.

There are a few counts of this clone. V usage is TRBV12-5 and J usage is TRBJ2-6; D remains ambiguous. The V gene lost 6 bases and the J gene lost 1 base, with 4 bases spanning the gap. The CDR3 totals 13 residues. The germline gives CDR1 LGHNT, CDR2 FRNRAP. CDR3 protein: CASGLSGANVLTF. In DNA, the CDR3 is TGTGCTAGTGGCCTATCTGGGGCCAACGTCCTGACTTTC. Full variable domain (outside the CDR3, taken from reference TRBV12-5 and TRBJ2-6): DARVTQTPRHKVTEMGQEVTMRCQPILGHNTVFWYRQTMMQGLELLAYFRNRAPLDDSGMPKDRFSAEMPDATLATLKIQPSEPRDSAVYFCASGLSGANVLTFGAGSRLTVL.

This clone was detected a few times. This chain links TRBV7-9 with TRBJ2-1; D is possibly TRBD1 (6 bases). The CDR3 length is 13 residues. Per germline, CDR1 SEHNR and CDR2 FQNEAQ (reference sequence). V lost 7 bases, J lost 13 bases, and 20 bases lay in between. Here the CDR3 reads CASTGGGPEKQFF. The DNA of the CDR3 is TGTGCCAGCACCGGTGGGGGCCCGGAGAAACAGTTCTTC. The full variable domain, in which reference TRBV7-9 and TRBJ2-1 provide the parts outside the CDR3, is DTGVSQNPRHKITKRGQNVTFRCDPISEHNRLYWYRQTLGQGPEFLTYFQNEAQLEKSRLLSDRFSAERPKGSFSTLEIQRTEQGDSAMYLCASTGGGPEKQFFGPGTRLTVL.

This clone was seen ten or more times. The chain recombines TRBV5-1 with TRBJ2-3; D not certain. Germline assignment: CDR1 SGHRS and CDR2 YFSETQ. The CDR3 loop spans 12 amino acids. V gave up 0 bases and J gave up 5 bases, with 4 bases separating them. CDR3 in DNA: TGCGCCAGCAGCTTGGCCGGAGATACGCAGTATTTT. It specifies CASSLAGDTQYF.

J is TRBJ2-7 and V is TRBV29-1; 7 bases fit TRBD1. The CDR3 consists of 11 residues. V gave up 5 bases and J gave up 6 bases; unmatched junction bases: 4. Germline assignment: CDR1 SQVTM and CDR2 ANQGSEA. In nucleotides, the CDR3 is TGCAGCGTTCTACAGGGGAGCGAGCAGTACTTC. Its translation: CSVLQGSEQYF.

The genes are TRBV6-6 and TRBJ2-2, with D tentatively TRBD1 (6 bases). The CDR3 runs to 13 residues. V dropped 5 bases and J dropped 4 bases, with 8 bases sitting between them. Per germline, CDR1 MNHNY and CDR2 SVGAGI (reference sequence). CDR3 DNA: TGTGCCAGCAGTCAACAGGGCACCGGGGAGCTGTTTTTT. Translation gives CASSQQGTGELFF.

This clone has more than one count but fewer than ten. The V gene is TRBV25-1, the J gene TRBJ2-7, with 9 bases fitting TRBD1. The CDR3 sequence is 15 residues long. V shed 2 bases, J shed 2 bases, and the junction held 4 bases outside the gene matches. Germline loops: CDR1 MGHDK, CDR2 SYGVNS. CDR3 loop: CASSEGTGRPYEQYF. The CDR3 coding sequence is TGTGCCAGCAGTGAAGGGACAGGGAGACCCTACGAGCAGTACTTC.

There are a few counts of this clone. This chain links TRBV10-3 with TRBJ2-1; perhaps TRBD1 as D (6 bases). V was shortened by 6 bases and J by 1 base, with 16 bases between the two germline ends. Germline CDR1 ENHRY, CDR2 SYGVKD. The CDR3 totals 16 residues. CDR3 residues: CAIRPGTGQSYNEQFF. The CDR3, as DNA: TGTGCCATCAGGCCAGGAACAGGGCAGTCCTACAATGAGCAGTTCTTC.

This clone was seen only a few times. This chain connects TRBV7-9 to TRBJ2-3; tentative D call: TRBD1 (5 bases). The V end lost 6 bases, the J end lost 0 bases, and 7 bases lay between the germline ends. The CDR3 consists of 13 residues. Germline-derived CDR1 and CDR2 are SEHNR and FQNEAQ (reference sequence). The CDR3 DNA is TGTGCCAGCAGTAGGGGAAGCACAGATACGCAGTATTTT. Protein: CASSRGSTDTQYF. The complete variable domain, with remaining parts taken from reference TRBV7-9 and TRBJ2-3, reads DTGVSQNPRHKITKRGQNVTFRCDPISEHNRLYWYRQTLGQGPEFLTYFQNEAQLEKSRLLSDRFSAERPKGSFSTLEIQRTEQGDSAMYLCASSRGSTDTQYFGPGTRLTVL.

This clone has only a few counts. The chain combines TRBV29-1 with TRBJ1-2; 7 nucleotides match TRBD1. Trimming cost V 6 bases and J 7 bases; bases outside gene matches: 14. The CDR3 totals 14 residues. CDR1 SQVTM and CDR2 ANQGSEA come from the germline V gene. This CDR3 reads CSVLSGTELRGYTF. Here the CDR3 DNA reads TGCAGCGTCCTTTCCGGGACAGAGCTTCGTGGCTACACCTTC.

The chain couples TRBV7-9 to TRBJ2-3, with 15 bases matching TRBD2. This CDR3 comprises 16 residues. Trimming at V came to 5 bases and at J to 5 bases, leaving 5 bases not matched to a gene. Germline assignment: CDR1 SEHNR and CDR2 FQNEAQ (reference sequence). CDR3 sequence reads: CASSQGLAGGRDTQYF. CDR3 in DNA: TGTGCCAGCAGCCAGGGACTAGCGGGAGGCCGAGATACGCAGTATTTT.

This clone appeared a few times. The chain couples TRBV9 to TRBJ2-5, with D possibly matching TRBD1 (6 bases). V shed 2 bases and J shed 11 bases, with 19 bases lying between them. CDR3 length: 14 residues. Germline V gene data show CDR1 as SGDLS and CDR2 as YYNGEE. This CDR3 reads CASSVLELSGVQYF. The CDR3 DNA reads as TGTGCCAGCAGCGTCCTCGAACTTTCAGGGGTGCAGTACTTC.

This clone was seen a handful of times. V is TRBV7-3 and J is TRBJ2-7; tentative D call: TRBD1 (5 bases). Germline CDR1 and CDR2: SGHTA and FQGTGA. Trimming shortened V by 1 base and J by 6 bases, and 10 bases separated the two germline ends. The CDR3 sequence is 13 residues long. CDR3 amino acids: CASSLSRASEQYF. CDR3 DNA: TGTGCCAGCAGCTTAAGCAGGGCCTCCGAGCAGTACTTC.

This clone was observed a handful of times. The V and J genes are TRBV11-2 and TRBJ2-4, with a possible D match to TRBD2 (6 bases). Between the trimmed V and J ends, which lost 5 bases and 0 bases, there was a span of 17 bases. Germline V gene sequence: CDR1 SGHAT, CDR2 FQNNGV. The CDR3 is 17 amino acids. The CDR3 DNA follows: TGTGCCAGCAGCCCTCCCCGGGGGTCCCTAGCCAAAAACATTCAGTACTTC. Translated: CASSPPRGSLAKNIQYF.